This TCR beta chain was documented in a study of molecular identifiers for immune sequencing clone quantification. A remark on this clonotype: This may stem from a read error, because a much larger clone lies one nucleotide away.

TCRdb processed the PCR reads anew with MiXCR; each CDR3 protein has one entry. The sample lists about 36,000 distinct CDR3 sequences; about 18% were seen once. CDR3 length: 15 residues. Trimming took 6 bases from V and 7 from J, leaving 18 bases between them. The sequenced sample was naive CD8+ T cells from blood, with Jurkat cell RNA spiked in. The subset: FACS-sorted CD8+CD4-CCR7+CD45RA+ naive T cells. The chain recombines TRBV12-3 or TRBV12-4 with TRBJ2-2; D is perhaps TRBD1 (6 bases). The sequence derives from a human donor in good health. Some libraries in this study had Jurkat cell RNA spiked in. The CDR3 bases are TGTGCCAGCAGCTGGACAGTAGAGTATCTCGGGGAGCTGTTTTTT. It specifies CASSWTVEYLGELFF.